The rows below give T cell receptor beta chains drawn from one sample of a study of T cell responses to AZD1222 COVID-19 vaccine. Using immunoSEQ multiplex PCR, the repertoire was profiled, and TCRdb retains in-frame clones only, with some absent. The repertoire includes 110,000 to 150,000 clones, 85% to 95% of them detected once, and about 5.1% sits in the top ten. The source material was peripheral blood, sampled on day 0 of AZD1222 vaccination. The source is an adult in good health. Both conserved end residues are part of each CDR3. The D gene is left open where the match is weak. Not every row has a clone size; where given, it reads once, few, many or a size class.

V gene	D gene	J gene	clone size	CDR3 protein	CDR3 DNA
TRBV6-1	TRBD2	TRBJ2-5	.	CASSETPSGRGGPQETQYF	TGTGCCAGCAGTGAAACCCCTAGCGGGAGAGGGGGCCCCCAAGAGACCCAGTACTTC
TRBV5-1	TRBD1	TRBJ2-3	.	CASSAQGVGLGPTDTQYF	TGCGCCAGCAGCGCACAGGGGGTAGGGCTTGGGCCCACAGATACGCAGTATTTT
TRBV19	TRBD1	TRBJ1-2	.	CASSIRGQLYGYTF	TGTGCCAGTAGTATAAGGGGGCAGCTCTATGGCTACACCTTC
TRBV5-1	.	TRBJ2-1	.	CASSPFSGNEQFF	TGCGCCAGCAGCCCCTTTAGCGGCAATGAGCAGTTCTTC
TRBV7-8	TRBD1	TRBJ2-1	.	CASSWAGQGLNEQFF	TGTGCCAGCAGCTGGGCGGGACAGGGGCTCAATGAGCAGTTCTTC
TRBV7-2	TRBD1	TRBJ1-5	.	CASSGQGVGNQPQHF	TGTGCCAGCAGTGGACAGGGGGTCGGCAATCAGCCCCAGCATTTT
TRBV5-4	TRBD1	TRBJ2-1	.	CASSFRDRGGDEQFF	TGTGCCAGCAGCTTCCGGGACAGGGGTGGGGATGAGCAGTTCTTC
TRBV9	.	TRBJ2-1	.	CASSVEWRDEQFF	TGTGCCAGCAGCGTAGAGTGGAGGGATGAGCAGTTCTTC
TRBV21-1	.	TRBJ2-5	once	CASTPTDRGQTQYF	TGTGCCAGCACCCCGACCGACAGGGGACAGACCCAGTACTTC
TRBV3-1/TRBV3-2	TRBD2	TRBJ2-7	.	CASSQVTGGAYEQYF	TGTGCCAGCAGCCAAGTTACGGGAGGGGCCTACGAGCAGTACTTC
TRBV6-5	.	TRBJ1-1	.	CASSYSPTEAFF	TGTGCCAGCAGTTACTCCCCCACTGAAGCTTTCTTT
TRBV25-1	.	TRBJ2-2	.	CASTPKTGELFF	TGTGCCAGCACCCCCAAGACCGGGGAGCTGTTTTTT
TRBV6-5	TRBD1	TRBJ1-1	.	CASSLRQGTTEAFF	TGTGCCAGCAGTCTCAGACAGGGGACCACTGAAGCTTTCTTT
TRBV24-1	TRBD1	TRBJ1-3	.	CATSDSGQVFFPNTIYF	TGTGCCACCAGTGATTCGGGACAGGTATTCTTCCCAAACACCATATATTTT
TRBV9	.	TRBJ2-1	.	CASSVGVSSYNEQFF	TGTGCCAGCAGCGTAGGGGTTAGCTCCTACAATGAGCAGTTCTTC
TRBV28	TRBD2	TRBJ2-1	.	CASSRTSGSYNEQFF	TGTGCCAGCAGCAGGACTAGCGGGAGTTACAATGAGCAGTTCTTC
TRBV4-1	.	TRBJ1-1	.	CASSRGMNTEAFF	TGCGCCAGCAGTAGGGGCATGAACACTGAAGCTTTCTTT
TRBV6-5	TRBD2	TRBJ2-1	.	CASSFSGTSANEQFF	TGTGCCAGCAGTTTTTCCGGGACTAGCGCCAATGAGCAGTTCTTC